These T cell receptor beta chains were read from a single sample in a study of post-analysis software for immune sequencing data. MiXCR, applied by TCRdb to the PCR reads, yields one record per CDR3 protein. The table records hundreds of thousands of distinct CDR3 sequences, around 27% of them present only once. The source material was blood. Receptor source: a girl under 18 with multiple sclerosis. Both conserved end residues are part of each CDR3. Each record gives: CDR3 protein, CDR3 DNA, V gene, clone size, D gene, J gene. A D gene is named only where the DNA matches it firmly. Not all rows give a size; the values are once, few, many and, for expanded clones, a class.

CASSPRTGYYEQYF,TGTGCCAGCAGCCCGAGGACAGGCTACTACGAGCAGTACTTC,TRBV2,.,TRBD1,TRBJ2-7
CASSYSPGRKNAEQYF,TGTGCCAGCAGTTACTCACCCGGGCGGAAAAACGCGGAGCAGTACTTC,TRBV6-2/TRBV6-3,few,.,TRBJ2-4
CASSPVTGPGANVLTF,TGTGCCAGCAGCCCGGTGACAGGGCCTGGGGCCAACGTCCTGACTTTC,TRBV7-9,.,TRBD1,TRBJ2-6
CASRDGTPKYEQYF,TGTGCCAGCAGGGACGGGACCCCCAAATACGAGCAGTACTTC,TRBV6-5,.,.,TRBJ2-7
CASSVVGGQTGELFF,TGTGCCAGCAGCGTAGTTGGGGGACAGACCGGGGAGCTGTTTTTT,TRBV9,.,TRBD1,TRBJ2-2
CSARDRQETARGFYGYTF,TGCAGTGCTAGAGATCGGCAAGAGACAGCCCGTGGCTTCTATGGCTACACCTTC,TRBV20-1,.,.,TRBJ1-2
CASSYPISRQRRETVGELFF,TGTGCCAGCAGTTACCCGATATCCCGACAGCGCAGGGAAACTGTCGGGGAGCTGTTTTTT,TRBV6-5,.,.,TRBJ2-2
CASSDPRPSGEETQYF,TGTGCCAGCAGTGACCCGCGGCCTAGCGGGGAAGAGACCCAGTACTTC,TRBV28,once,TRBD2,TRBJ2-5
CASSYGPGREQYF,TGCGCCAGCAGCTACGGGCCAGGGAGAGAGCAGTACTTC,TRBV5-1,.,.,TRBJ2-5
CASSSGQGWSYEQYF,TGTGCCAGCAGTTCGGGACAGGGGTGGTCCTACGAGCAGTACTTC,TRBV27,few,TRBD1,TRBJ2-7
CASSLVGGAGQPQHF,TGTGCCAGCAGCTTAGTAGGGGGGGCCGGGCAGCCCCAGCATTTT,TRBV7-2,few,.,TRBJ1-5
CASSPQGTPGSYEQYF,TGTGCCAGCAGCCCGCAAGGGACCCCGGGGTCCTACGAGCAGTACTTC,TRBV7-9,.,.,TRBJ2-7
CATRLAGGDEQYF,TGTGCCACTCGACTAGCGGGAGGCGACGAGCAGTACTTC,TRBV6-1,few,TRBD2,TRBJ2-7
CSAGRGSPHEQYF,TGCAGTGCTGGTCGGGGGTCCCCCCACGAGCAGTACTTC,TRBV20-1,.,.,TRBJ2-7
CASSSGQGGGETQFF,TGTGCCAGCAGTTCGGGACAGGGAGGAGGCGAGACCCAGTTCTTC,TRBV27,.,TRBD1,TRBJ2-1
CASSSARLAGAYEQYF,TGTGCCAGCAGCTCTGCTCGACTAGCGGGAGCCTACGAGCAGTACTTC,TRBV5-4,few,TRBD2,TRBJ2-7
CASKVVGQAYEQYF,TGTGCCAGCAAAGTCGTGGGACAAGCTTACGAGCAGTACTTC,TRBV6-5,few,.,TRBJ2-7
CASSQEGTGFGYTF,TGCGCCAGCAGCCAAGAGGGGACAGGCTTTGGCTACACCTTC,TRBV4-1,.,TRBD1,TRBJ1-2
CASSFVPDGTDTQYF,TGTGCCAGCAGTTTCGTTCCAGACGGGACAGATACGCAGTATTTT,TRBV12-3/TRBV12-4,few,.,TRBJ2-3
CASSGYPNSGNTIYF,TGTGCCAGCAGCGGGTATCCCAACTCTGGAAACACCATATATTTT,TRBV9,.,.,TRBJ1-3
CASSGGVYDTQYF,TGTGCCAGCAGTGGTGGGGTGTATGATACGCAGTATTTT,TRBV6-5,.,.,TRBJ2-3
CASSLNPGTSGANVLTF,TGCGCCAGCAGCTTGAATCCCGGGACCTCTGGGGCCAACGTCCTGACTTTC,TRBV5-1,.,.,TRBJ2-6
CASSSRGPRTDTQYF,TGTGCCAGCAGCTCAAGGGGACCTCGCACAGATACGCAGTATTTT,TRBV5-5,.,.,TRBJ2-3
CAIAGQGNGEQYF,TGTGCCATCGCCGGACAGGGAAATGGCGAGCAGTACTTC,TRBV10-3,few,TRBD1,TRBJ2-7
CASSFAKPGRTENTF,TGTGCCAGCAGCTTTGCCAAGCCGGGTCGGACCGAGAACACCTTC,TRBV7-2,.,.,TRBJ1-2
CASSRAASGTLETQYF,TGTGCCAGCAGCCGAGCCGCCTCCGGGACTCTAGAGACCCAGTACTTC,TRBV7-2,.,.,TRBJ2-5
CASGSVLRLNENNEQFF,TGTGCCAGCGGCTCGGTCCTTAGACTAAACGAAAACAATGAGCAGTTCTTC,TRBV7-9,.,.,TRBJ2-1
CSVDFQGETQYF,TGCAGCGTTGATTTTCAAGGGGAGACCCAGTACTTC,TRBV29-1,many,.,TRBJ2-5
CASSDSPGASADTQYF,TGTGCCAGCAGTGACTCGCCGGGGGCCAGCGCAGATACGCAGTATTTT,TRBV6-4,.,.,TRBJ2-3
CASSQGFSPLHF,TGTGCCAGCAGTCAGGGCTTTTCACCCCTCCACTTT,TRBV7-2,few,.,TRBJ1-6
CASVVGGAGNTEAFF,TGTGCCAGCGTGGTGGGGGGCGCAGGGAACACTGAAGCTTTCTTT,TRBV2,.,.,TRBJ1-1
CATGTGPFSGANVLTF,TGTGCCACTGGGACAGGCCCCTTCTCTGGGGCCAACGTCCTGACTTTC,TRBV3-1,few,TRBD1,TRBJ2-6
CASSSGLAGLLHEQFF,TGTGCCAGCAGTTCGGGACTAGCGGGACTACTCCATGAGCAGTTCTTC,TRBV28,many,TRBD2,TRBJ2-1
CASSVVRGNGANVLTF,TGTGCCAGCAGCGTAGTTCGGGGGAATGGGGCCAACGTCCTGACTTTC,TRBV9,.,.,TRBJ2-6
CASSQEKAGGRDTQYF,TGTGCCAGCAGCCAAGAGAAGGCAGGGGGCAGGGATACGCAGTATTTT,TRBV3-1,.,TRBD1,TRBJ2-3
CASRPSRANIQYF,TGTGCCAGCAGGCCCTCCAGGGCAAACATTCAGTACTTC,TRBV6-2/TRBV6-3,.,.,TRBJ2-4
CASNSGGRGTEAFF,TGTGCCAGCAATTCGGGGGGCAGAGGCACTGAAGCTTTCTTT,TRBV2,.,.,TRBJ1-1
CSASERKVSSYEQYF,TGCAGTGCCAGTGAGAGGAAGGTATCATCCTACGAGCAGTACTTC,TRBV20-1,.,.,TRBJ2-7